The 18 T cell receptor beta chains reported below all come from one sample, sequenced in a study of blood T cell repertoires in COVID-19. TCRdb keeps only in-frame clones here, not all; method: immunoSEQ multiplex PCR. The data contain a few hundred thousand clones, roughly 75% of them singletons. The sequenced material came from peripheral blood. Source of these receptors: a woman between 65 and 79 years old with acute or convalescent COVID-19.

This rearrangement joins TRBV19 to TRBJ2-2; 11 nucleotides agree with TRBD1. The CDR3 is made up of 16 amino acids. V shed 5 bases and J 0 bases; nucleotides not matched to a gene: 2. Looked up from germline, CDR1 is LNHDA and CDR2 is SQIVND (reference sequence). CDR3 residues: CASSGQGASNTGELFF. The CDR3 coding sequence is TGTGCCAGTAGTGGACAGGGGGCATCGAACACCGGGGAGCTGTTTTTT.

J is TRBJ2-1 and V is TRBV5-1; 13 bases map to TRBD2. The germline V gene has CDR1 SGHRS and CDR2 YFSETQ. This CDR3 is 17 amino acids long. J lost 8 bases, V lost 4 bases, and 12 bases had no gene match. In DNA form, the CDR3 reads TGCGCCAGCAGCGCGATCACTAGCGGGGGGGATCCCCATGAGCAGTTCTTC. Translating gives CASSAITSGGDPHEQFF.

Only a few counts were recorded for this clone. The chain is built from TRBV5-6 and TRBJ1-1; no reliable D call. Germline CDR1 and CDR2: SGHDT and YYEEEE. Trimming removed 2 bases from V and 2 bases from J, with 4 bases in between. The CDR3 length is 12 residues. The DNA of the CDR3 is TGTGCCAGCAGCTTCACAAACACTGAAGCTTTCTTT. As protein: CASSFTNTEAFF.

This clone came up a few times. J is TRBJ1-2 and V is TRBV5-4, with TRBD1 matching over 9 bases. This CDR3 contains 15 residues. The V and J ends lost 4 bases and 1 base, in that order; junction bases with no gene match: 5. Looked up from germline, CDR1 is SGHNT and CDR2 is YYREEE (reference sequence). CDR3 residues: CASSAMTGGNYGYTF. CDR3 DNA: TGTGCCAGCAGCGCGATGACAGGGGGTAACTATGGCTACACCTTC.

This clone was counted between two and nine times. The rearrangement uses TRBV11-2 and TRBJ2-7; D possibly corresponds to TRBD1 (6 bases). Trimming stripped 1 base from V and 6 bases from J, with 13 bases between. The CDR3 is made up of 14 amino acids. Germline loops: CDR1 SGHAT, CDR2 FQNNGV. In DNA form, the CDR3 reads TGTGCCAGCAGCTTAGTCCTACAGGGCGGCGAGCAGTACGTC. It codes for CASSLVLQGGEQYV.

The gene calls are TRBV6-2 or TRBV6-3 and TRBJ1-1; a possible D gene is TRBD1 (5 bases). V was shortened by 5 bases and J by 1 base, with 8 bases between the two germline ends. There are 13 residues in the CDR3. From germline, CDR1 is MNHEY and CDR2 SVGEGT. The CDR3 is CASSKRGNTEAFF. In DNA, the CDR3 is TGTGCCAGCAGTAAAAGGGGGAACACTGAAGCTTTCTTT.

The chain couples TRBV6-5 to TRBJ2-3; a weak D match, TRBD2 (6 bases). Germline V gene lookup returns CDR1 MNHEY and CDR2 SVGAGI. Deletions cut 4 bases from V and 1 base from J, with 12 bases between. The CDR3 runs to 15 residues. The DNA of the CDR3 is TGTGCCAGCAGTTCCTGGCGGGGTCGCACAGATACGCAGTATTTT. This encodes CASSSWRGRTDTQYF.

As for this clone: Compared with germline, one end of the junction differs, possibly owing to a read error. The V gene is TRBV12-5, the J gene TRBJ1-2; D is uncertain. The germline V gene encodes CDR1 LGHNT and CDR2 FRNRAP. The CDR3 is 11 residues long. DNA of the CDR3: TGTGCTAGTGGTGTCGGACTAACATTGCCCTTC. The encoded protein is CASGVGLTLPF.

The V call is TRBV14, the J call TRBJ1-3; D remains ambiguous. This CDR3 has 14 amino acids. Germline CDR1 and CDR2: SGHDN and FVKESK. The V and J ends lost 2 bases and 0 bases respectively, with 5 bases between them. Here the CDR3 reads CASSQQFSGNTIYF. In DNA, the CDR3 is TGTGCCAGCAGCCAACAGTTCTCTGGAAACACCATATATTTT.

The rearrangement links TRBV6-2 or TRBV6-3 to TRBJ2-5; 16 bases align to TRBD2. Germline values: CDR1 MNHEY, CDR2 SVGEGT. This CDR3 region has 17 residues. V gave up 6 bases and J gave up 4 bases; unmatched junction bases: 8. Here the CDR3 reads CASSPGTSGGVGETQYF. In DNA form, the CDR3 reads TGTGCCAGCAGCCCCGGGACTAGCGGGGGGGTCGGAGAGACCCAGTACTTC.

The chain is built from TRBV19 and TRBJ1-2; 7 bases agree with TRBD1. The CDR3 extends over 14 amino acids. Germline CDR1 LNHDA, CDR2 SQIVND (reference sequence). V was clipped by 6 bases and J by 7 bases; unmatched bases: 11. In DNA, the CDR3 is TGTGCCAGTAGACAGGGGTGGACGGCAAGTGGCTACACCTTC. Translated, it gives CASRQGWTASGYTF.

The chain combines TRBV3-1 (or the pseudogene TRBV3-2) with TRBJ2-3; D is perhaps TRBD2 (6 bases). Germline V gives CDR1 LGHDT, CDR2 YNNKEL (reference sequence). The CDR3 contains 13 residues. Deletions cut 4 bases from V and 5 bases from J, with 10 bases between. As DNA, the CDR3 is TGTGCCAGCAGCCGCGGGGTCGGAGATACGCAGTATTTT. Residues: CASSRGVGDTQYF.

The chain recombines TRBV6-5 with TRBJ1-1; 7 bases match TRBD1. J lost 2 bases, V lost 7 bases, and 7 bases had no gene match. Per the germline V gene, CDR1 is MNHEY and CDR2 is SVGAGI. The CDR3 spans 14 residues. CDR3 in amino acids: CASNPRQGNTEAFF. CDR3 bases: TGTGCCAGCAACCCTAGACAGGGAAACACTGAAGCTTTCTTT.

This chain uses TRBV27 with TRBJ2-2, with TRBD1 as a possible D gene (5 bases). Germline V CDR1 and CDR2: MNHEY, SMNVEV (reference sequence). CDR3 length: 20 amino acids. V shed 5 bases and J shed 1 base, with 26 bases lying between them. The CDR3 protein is CASSDLMTLVTDLNTGELFF. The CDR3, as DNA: TGTGCCAGCAGTGATTTAATGACATTAGTGACAGACTTGAACACCGGGGAGCTGTTTTTT.

CDR3 DNA: TGTGCCACCAGCAGAGATCCAGGGGATACGCAGTATTTT. Residues: CATSRDPGDTQYF. The chain couples TRBV15 to TRBJ2-3; possibly TRBD1 for D (5 bases). The CDR3 is made up of 13 amino acids. With 0 bases removed from V and 6 bases from J, the gap between germline ends came to 7 bases. Germline V gives CDR1 LNHNV, CDR2 YYDKDF (reference sequence).

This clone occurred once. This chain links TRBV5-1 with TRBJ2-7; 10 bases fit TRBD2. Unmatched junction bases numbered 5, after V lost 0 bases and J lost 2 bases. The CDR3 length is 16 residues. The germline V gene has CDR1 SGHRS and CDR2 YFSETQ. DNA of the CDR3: TGCGCCAGCAGCTTGGATCCTAGCGGGGGTGCCTACGAGCAGTACGTC. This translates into CASSLDPSGGAYEQYV.

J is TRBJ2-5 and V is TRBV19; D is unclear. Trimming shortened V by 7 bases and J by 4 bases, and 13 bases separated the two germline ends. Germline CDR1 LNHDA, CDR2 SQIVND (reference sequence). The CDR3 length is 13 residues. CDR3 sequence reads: CASMISGGETQYF. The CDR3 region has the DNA TGTGCCAGTATGATATCCGGTGGAGAGACCCAGTACTTC.

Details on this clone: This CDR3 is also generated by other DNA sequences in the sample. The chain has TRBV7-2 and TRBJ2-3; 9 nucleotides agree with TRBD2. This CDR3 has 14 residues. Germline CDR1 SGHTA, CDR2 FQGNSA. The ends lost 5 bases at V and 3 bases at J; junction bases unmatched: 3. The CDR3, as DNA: TGTGCCAGCAGCCTAACTAGCGGGACAGATACGCAGTATTTT. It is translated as CASSLTSGTDTQYF.